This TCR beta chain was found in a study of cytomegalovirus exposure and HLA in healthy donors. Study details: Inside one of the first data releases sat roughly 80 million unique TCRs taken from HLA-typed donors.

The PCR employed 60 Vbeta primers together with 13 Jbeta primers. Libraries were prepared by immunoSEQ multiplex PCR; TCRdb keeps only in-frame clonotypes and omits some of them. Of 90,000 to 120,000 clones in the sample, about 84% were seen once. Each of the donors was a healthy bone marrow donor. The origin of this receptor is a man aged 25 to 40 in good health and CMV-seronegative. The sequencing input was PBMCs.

CDR3 sequence: CACIDIGYEQYF. As DNA, the CDR3 is TGTGCCTGTATTGACATCGGCTACGAGCAGTACTTC. This chain joins TRBV30 and TRBJ2-7, with D hard to call. Germline V CDR1 and CDR2: GTSNPN, SVGIG (reference sequence). This CDR3 region has 12 residues. Trimming shortened V by 6 bases and J by 3 bases, and 12 bases separated the two germline ends.